These 23 T cell receptor beta chains were sequenced from one sample in a study of blood T cell repertoires in COVID-19. Profiled with immunoSEQ multiplex PCR; TCRdb holds only in-frame clones, not every one. The table lists 120,000 or so clones, 80% to 85% of them singletons. Sequencing used PBMCs or T cells enriched from blood (not recorded which). All receptors derive from a woman aged 25-40 years who had recovered from COVID-19.

This chain joins TRBV6-6 and TRBJ2-7; D uncertain. Germline CDR1 and CDR2: MNHNY and SVGAGI (reference sequence). CDR3 length equals 16 residues. Trimming removed 2 bases at V and 1 base at J, with 15 bases between. CDR3 coding DNA: TGTGCCAGCAGTTACGAGGATCTACCCGGGTCCTACGAGCAGTACTTC. Translation gives CASSYEDLPGSYEQYF.

V usage is TRBV4-1 and J usage is TRBJ1-1; D gene ambiguous. Germline V CDR1 and CDR2: MGHRA, YSYEKL. The V and J ends lost 1 base and 4 bases respectively, with 7 bases between them. The CDR3 covers 13 residues. The CDR3, as DNA: TGCGCCAGCAGCCAAGTAGAGGCCACTGAAGCTTTCTTT. Translation: CASSQVEATEAFF.

On this clone: This same CDR3 is encoded by further DNA sequences in the sample. The rearrangement uses TRBV7-9 and TRBJ1-5, with a possible D match to TRBD1 (5 bases). This CDR3 has 14 amino acids. Germline V gene lookup returns CDR1 SEHNR and CDR2 FQNEAQ (reference sequence). V dropped 5 bases and J dropped 1 base, with 9 bases sitting between them. Written as DNA, the CDR3 is TGTGCCAGCAGCCTTCGGGGGAGCAATCAGCCCCAGCATTTT. It specifies CASSLRGSNQPQHF. Variable domain in full (rest from reference TRBV7-9 and TRBJ1-5): DTGVSQNPRHKITKRGQNVTFRCDPISEHNRLYWYRQTLGQGPEFLTYFQNEAQLEKSRLLSDRFSAERPKGSFSTLEIQRTEQGDSAMYLCASSLRGSNQPQHFGDGTRLSIL.

This chain uses TRBV4-3 with TRBJ1-5; 9 nucleotides align to TRBD1. The ends lost 0 bases at V and 6 bases at J; junction bases unmatched: 6. The CDR3 runs 16 residues. The germline V gene has CDR1 LGHNA and CDR2 YSLEER. In nucleotides, the CDR3 is TGCGCCAGCAGCCAAGAAAGGGGACAGGGCGGTCAGCCCCAGCATTTT. Encoded protein: CASSQERGQGGQPQHF.

This rearrangement joins TRBV28 to TRBJ2-7; 12 bases are shared with TRBD2. Germline lookup yields CDR1 MDHEN and CDR2 SYDVKM. V dropped 1 base and J dropped 0; count of bases not matched to a gene: 4. This CDR3 comprises 17 residues. The CDR3 DNA is TGTGCCAGCAGTTTATCAAGGACTAGCGGGAACTCCTACGAGCAGTACTTC. Translating it yields CASSLSRTSGNSYEQYF.

The CDR3 loop reads CASSLEGEGLSPLHF. The DNA of the CDR3 is TGCGCCAGCAGCTTGGAAGGGGAAGGGCTCTCACCCCTCCACTTT. The rearrangement links TRBV5-1 to TRBJ1-6; perhaps TRBD1 as D (5 bases). The germline V gene encodes CDR1 SGHRS and CDR2 YFSETQ. The V gene lost 0 bases and the J gene lost 10 bases, with 14 bases spanning the gap. CDR3 length equals 15 residues.

This chain joins TRBV9 and TRBJ2-1, with 12 nucleotides matching TRBD2. The CDR3 length is 16 residues. Germline loops: CDR1 SGDLS, CDR2 YYNGEE. Trimming took 4 bases from V and 9 from J; bases not matched to a gene: 11. The CDR3 DNA is TGTGCCAGCAGCCCCTGGACTAGCGGGAATCGGGGTGAGCAGTTCTTC. Translation: CASSPWTSGNRGEQFF.

The chain is built from TRBV7-3 and TRBJ2-1, with D unclear. Germline lookup yields CDR1 SGHTA and CDR2 FQGTGA. This CDR3 has 17 residues. V lost 0 bases and J 0 bases, leaving 12 bases between the germline ends. The CDR3 DNA reads TGTGCCAGCAGCTTAACTGGCGGTGGCCTCTCCTACAATGAGCAGTTCTTC. Translating it yields CASSLTGGGLSYNEQFF.

The chain couples TRBV2 to TRBJ2-7; D uncertain. Germline CDR1 SNHLY, CDR2 FYNNEI. The germline V and J ends were trimmed by 2 bases and 2 bases, with 13 bases remaining between them. The CDR3 contains 15 residues. The CDR3 sequence is CASSELRNGAYEQYF. The CDR3 DNA reads as TGTGCCAGCAGTGAATTGAGGAACGGCGCCTACGAGCAGTACTTC.

This clone was picked up a small number of times. This sequence joins TRBV4-1 and TRBJ2-7; 7 bases fit TRBD1. The germline V gene has CDR1 MGHRA and CDR2 YSYEKL. The V gene end was trimmed by 3 bases and the J gene end by 5 bases; junction bases not matched to a gene: 7. CDR3 size: 14 residues. The CDR3 loop reads CASSQGDRVHEQYF. CDR3 nucleotides: TGCGCCAGCAGCCAGGGAGACAGGGTCCACGAGCAGTACTTC.

The count of this clone is one. This chain uses TRBV30 with TRBJ1-6; 7 bases line up with TRBD1. The CDR3 has 16 residues. Germline trimming cut 1 base from V and 3 bases from J; bases unmatched to any gene: 6. Germline CDR1 GTSNPN, CDR2 SVGIG (reference sequence). CDR3 in DNA: TGTGCCTGGAGTGGATCGACAGGGTTCTATAATTCACCCCTCCACTTT. The encoded protein is CAWSGSTGFYNSPLHF.

The chain joins TRBV27 to TRBJ1-1; no reliable D call. The CDR3 totals 13 residues. Germline-derived CDR1 and CDR2 are MNHEY and SMNVEV (reference sequence). V was trimmed by 8 bases and J by 3 bases, leaving 13 bases between them. The CDR3 here is CASGLGVYTEAFF. DNA for the CDR3: TGTGCCAGCGGTCTCGGGGTGTACACTGAAGCTTTCTTT.

J is TRBJ2-1 and V is TRBV5-6; D is undetermined. The V gene lost 1 base and the J gene lost 0 bases, with 11 bases spanning the gap. The CDR3 is 16 residues long. Germline lookup yields CDR1 SGHDT and CDR2 YYEEEE. CDR3 DNA sequence: TGTGCCAGCAGCTTGTACAGTATCTTCTCCTACAATGAGCAGTTCTTC. Translated: CASSLYSIFSYNEQFF.

The rearrangement links TRBV6-5 to TRBJ2-7, with TRBD2 identical over 11 bases. Germline V lookup: CDR1 MNHEY, CDR2 SVGAGI. V lost 6 bases and J lost 5; bases outside the gene matches: 9. CDR3 length equals 15 residues. The CDR3 protein is CASRKMTSGNDEQYF. CDR3 nucleotide sequence: TGTGCCAGCAGGAAGATGACTAGCGGGAACGACGAGCAGTACTTC.

V and J are TRBV19 and TRBJ2-7, with 7 bases identical to TRBD1. Per the germline V gene, CDR1 is LNHDA and CDR2 is SQIVND (reference sequence). CDR3 length: 14 amino acids. J lost 3 bases, V lost 1 base, and 3 bases had no gene match. CDR3 in amino acids: CASSIGRGNYEQYF. CDR3 coding DNA: TGTGCCAGTAGTATAGGCAGGGGGAACTACGAGCAGTACTTC. The variable domain in full, with the rest retrieved from reference TRBV19 and TRBJ2-7, is DGGITQSPKYLFRKEGQNVTLSCEQNLNHDAMYWYRQDPGQGLRLIYYSQIVNDFQKGDIAEGYSVSREKKESFPLTVTSAQKNPTAFYLCASSIGRGNYEQYFGPGTRLTVT.

CDR3 in amino acids: CATSRDQGGRGLYNEQFF. The CDR3 DNA reads TGTGCCACCAGCAGAGATCAGGGAGGCAGGGGGCTATACAATGAGCAGTTCTTC. The rearrangement uses TRBV15 and TRBJ2-1; 8 nucleotides agree with TRBD1. The CDR3 length is 18 residues. J was trimmed by 4 bases and V by 0 bases; bases with no gene match: 11. Germline loops: CDR1 LNHNV, CDR2 YYDKDF (reference sequence).

CDR3 sequence reads: CASSQLAGANNEQFF. CDR3 nucleotides: TGTGCCAGCTCACAACTAGCGGGAGCTAACAATGAGCAGTTCTTC. The V call is TRBV18, the J call TRBJ2-1; TRBD2 matches at 11 bases. The CDR3 consists of 15 residues. V shed 4 bases, J shed 5 bases, and the junction held 4 bases outside the gene matches. Germline CDR1 is KGHSH and CDR2 is LQKENI.

J is TRBJ2-7 and V is TRBV18, with D possibly TRBD1 on 6 matching bases. Germline V gives CDR1 KGHSH, CDR2 LQKENI. CDR3 length: 14 residues. V was shortened by 3 bases and J by 6 bases, with 15 bases between the two germline ends. The CDR3 nucleotides are TGTGCCAGCTCACCTACGAGACAGGCTAGCGAGCAGTACTTC. Amino acids: CASSPTRQASEQYF.

CDR3 loop: CASSRGLAGEQFF. In nucleotides, the CDR3 is TGTGCCAGCAGCCGAGGACTAGCGGGAGAGCAGTTCTTC. The V and J genes are TRBV7-3 and TRBJ2-1, with TRBD2 matching over 12 bases. The CDR3 totals 13 residues. Germline V gives CDR1 SGHTA, CDR2 FQGTGA. With 5 bases clipped from V and 10 bases from J, the junction kept 3 bases outside the gene matches.

The chain joins TRBV11-2 to TRBJ1-1; D is perhaps TRBD1 (5 bases). CDR3 length: 13 residues. Germline CDR1 is SGHAT and CDR2 is FQNNGV. V gave up 5 bases and J gave up 5 bases, with 12 bases separating them. The CDR3 here is CASSPQGSTEAFF. CDR3 bases: TGTGCCAGCAGCCCTCAGGGTAGTACTGAAGCTTTCTTT.

The chain uses TRBV5-5 and TRBJ2-7; 8 positions agree with TRBD2. This CDR3 region has 15 residues. CDR1 and CDR2 (germline): SGHKS, YYEKEE (reference sequence). With 3 bases clipped from V and 2 bases from J, the junction kept 7 bases outside the gene matches. The CDR3 loop reads CASSSVAGLTYEQYF. The CDR3 bases are TGTGCCAGCAGCTCCGTAGCGGGATTGACCTACGAGCAGTACTTC.

The genes are TRBV24-1 and TRBJ2-4, with 9 positions matching TRBD1. V was pared by 8 bases and J by 2 bases, with 3 bases of the junction left unmatched. CDR1 is KGHDR, CDR2 SFDVKD, per germline. The CDR3 consists of 14 residues. Here the CDR3 reads CATTGQGTKNIQYF. DNA of the CDR3: TGTGCCACCACCGGACAGGGGACCAAAAACATTCAGTACTTC.

This rearrangement joins TRBV5-4 to TRBJ2-2; 11 bases fit TRBD2. The CDR3 extends over 16 amino acids. The J segment lost 5 bases and the V segment lost 4 bases, leaving 7 bases of the junction unmatched. Per germline, CDR1 SGHNT and CDR2 YYREEE (reference sequence). The CDR3 region is CASSRGGLAATGELFF. In nucleotides, the CDR3 is TGTGCCAGCAGCCGGGGGGGACTAGCGGCAACCGGGGAGCTGTTTTTT.